The 31 T cell receptor beta chains given below trace back to one sample, sequenced in a study of cytomegalovirus exposure and HLA in healthy donors (dated by TCRdb to 2016 to 2017). The library was built by means of the immunoSEQ multiplex PCR assay. For the multiplex PCR, a mixture combining 60 forward primers for TCR Vbeta segments and 13 reverse primers for TCR Jbeta segments was used. TCRdb took this table from immuneACCESS and kept in-frame rearrangements with V and J called. Such tables lack part of the clones; where checked against another copy, unresolved V genes explain under half of the gap, and the rest is unexplained. This sample is represented by 150,000 to 200,000 clones; 70% to 85% of them were singletons. The top ten constitute around 4.3% of the sample. Source material: PBMCs. These TCRs come from a woman between 25 and 40 years old in good health and CMV-seropositive.

The chain combines TRBV25-1 with TRBJ1-5; TRBD1 is a possible D gene (5 bases). Trimming pared 8 bases from V and 1 base from J, leaving 9 bases between. This CDR3 spans 13 amino acids. The germline V gene encodes CDR1 MGHDK and CDR2 SYGVNS. Written as DNA, the CDR3 is TGTGCCAGCTCACGGGGGAGCAATCAGCCCCAGCATTTT. Amino acids: CASSRGSNQPQHF.

This clone has only a few counts. V and J are TRBV7-9 and TRBJ1-4; D might be TRBD1 (5 bases). V gave up 1 base and J gave up 6 bases, with 12 bases separating them. Germline V gene data show CDR1 as SEHNR and CDR2 as FQNEAQ (reference sequence). The CDR3 spans 15 residues. The CDR3 region has the DNA TGTGCCAGCAGCTTAGAGGGCAGGGTAGATGAAAAACTGTTTTTT. It yields the protein CASSLEGRVDEKLFF.

This clone was counted once. The chain recombines TRBV30 with TRBJ1-1; 7 bases agree with TRBD1. Germline V lookup: CDR1 GTSNPN, CDR2 SVGIG (reference sequence). With V trimmed by 4 bases and J by 5 bases, 4 bases remained unmatched. The CDR3 is made up of 12 amino acids. As DNA, the CDR3 is TGTGCCTGGACGACAGGGAGGACTGAAGCTTTCTTT. Amino acid sequence: CAWTTGRTEAFF.

The chain uses TRBV7-8 and TRBJ2-3; 9 bases match TRBD2. The CDR3 has 15 residues. The V gene end was trimmed by 3 bases and the J gene end by 4 bases; junction bases not matched to a gene: 5. Germline-derived CDR1 and CDR2 are SGHVS and FQNEAQ. The CDR3 spells CASSFSGSTPDTQYF. CDR3 in DNA: TGTGCCAGCAGCTTTAGCGGGAGTACCCCAGATACGCAGTATTTT.

This clone appeared a few times. V usage is TRBV5-1 and J usage is TRBJ2-3, with 7 bases matching TRBD2. Germline CDR1 reads SGHRS; CDR2 reads YFSETQ. There are 14 residues in the CDR3. V lost 4 bases, J lost 0 bases, and 2 bases stayed unmatched. The chain's CDR3 is CASSGGGSTDTQYF. CDR3 DNA: TGCGCCAGCAGCGGGGGGGGGAGCACAGATACGCAGTATTTT.

The J gene is TRBJ1-1, the V gene TRBV15; 7 bases line up with TRBD1. The CDR3 is made up of 16 amino acids. J gave up 0 bases and V 0 bases, and 4 bases lay outside the gene matches. From germline, CDR1 is LNHNV and CDR2 YYDKDF (reference sequence). Here the CDR3 reads CATSRETGTLNTEAFF. The CDR3 nucleotides are TGTGCCACCAGCAGAGAGACAGGGACCCTGAACACTGAAGCTTTCTTT.

This rearrangement joins TRBV11-2 to TRBJ1-4; TRBD1 is a possible D gene (5 bases). CDR3 length: 16 amino acids. Trimming cost V 5 bases and J 0 bases, with 13 bases left between them. Germline V lookup: CDR1 SGHAT, CDR2 FQNNGV. CDR3 DNA: TGTGCCAGCAGCGCGCTTGGAGGGGCAACTAATGAAAAACTGTTTTTT. It codes for CASSALGGATNEKLFF.

This chain joins TRBV11-2 and TRBJ2-1; 9 bases fit TRBD2. The germline V gene encodes CDR1 SGHAT and CDR2 FQNNGV. V was pared by 0 bases and J by 4 bases, with 4 bases of the junction left unmatched. CDR3 length: 16 residues. The CDR3 spells CASSLEEREVYNEQFF. The CDR3, as DNA: TGTGCCAGCAGCTTAGAGGAGCGGGAGGTTTACAATGAGCAGTTCTTC.

The rearrangement links TRBV7-2 to TRBJ2-3; D might be TRBD2 (5 bases). The CDR3 totals 17 residues. Trimming pared 5 bases from V and 0 bases from J, leaving 18 bases between. Germline V lookup: CDR1 SGHTA, CDR2 FQGNSA. CDR3: CASSPRGGQRSTDTQYF. The DNA of the CDR3 is TGTGCCAGCAGCCCTCGCGGCGGCCAGCGGAGCACAGATACGCAGTATTTT. The full variable domain, its missing parts supplied by reference TRBV7-2 and TRBJ2-3, is GAGVSQSPSNKVTEKGKDVELRCDPISGHTALYWYRQSLGQGLEFLIYFQGNSAPDKSGLPSDRFSAERTGGSVSTLTIQRTQQEDSAVYLCASSPRGGQRSTDTQYFGPGTRLTVL.

The gene calls are TRBV7-2 and TRBJ1-3; D might be TRBD1 (6 bases). Looked up from germline, CDR1 is SGHTA and CDR2 is FQGNSA. Trimming pared 2 bases from V and 3 bases from J, leaving 14 bases between. The CDR3 sequence is 16 residues long. CDR3 nucleotides: TGTGCCAGCAGCTTATATCCAGGGGCGGGTGGAAACACCATATATTTT. It codes for CASSLYPGAGGNTIYF.

This chain uses TRBV9 with TRBJ2-7; D is possibly TRBD2 (7 bases). The germline V gene has CDR1 SGDLS and CDR2 YYNGEE. V lost 4 bases and J lost 2, with 16 bases in between. The CDR3 contains 15 residues. DNA of the CDR3: TGTGCCAGCAGCCCCCGGGGGGCGGGGGCCTACGAGCAGTACTTC. This sequence encodes CASSPRGAGAYEQYF.

The chain uses TRBV2 and TRBJ2-1; tentatively, D is TRBD2 (5 bases). The V and J ends lost 3 bases and 8 bases respectively, with 17 bases between them. The CDR3 has 15 amino acids. Per the germline V gene, CDR1 is SNHLY and CDR2 is FYNNEI. The CDR3 is CASSDWLASVDEQFF. The CDR3 DNA sequence: TGTGCCAGCAGTGATTGGCTAGCTTCCGTAGATGAGCAGTTCTTC.

This chain links TRBV7-6 with TRBJ2-2; possible D gene TRBD1, 6 bases. The V gene lost 2 bases and the J gene lost 0 bases, with 10 bases spanning the gap. CDR1 is SGHVS, CDR2 FNYEAQ, per germline. This CDR3 is 16 amino acids long. The CDR3 coding sequence is TGTGCCAGCAGCTTAAACCGGGACACGAACACCGGGGAGCTGTTTTTT. Translation: CASSLNRDTNTGELFF. Together with reference TRBV7-6 and TRBJ2-2, the CDR3 gives the full variable domain: GAGVSQSPRYKVTKRGQDVALRCDPISGHVSLYWYRQALGQGPEFLTYFNYEAQQDKSGLPNDRFSAERPEGSISTLTIQRTEQRDSAMYRCASSLNRDTNTGELFFGEGSRLTVL.

The chain uses TRBV6-4 and TRBJ2-7; 11 bases are shared with TRBD2. Losses at the gene ends were 4 bases for V and 4 bases for J; bases not matched to a gene: 6. The CDR3 extends over 15 amino acids. The germline CDR1 and CDR2 sequences are MRHNA and SNTAGT. DNA for the CDR3: TGTGCCAGCAGTGTAGCGGGAGGGCCGGGGTACGAGCAGTACTTC. It specifies CASSVAGGPGYEQYF.

The gene calls are TRBV4-2 and TRBJ1-5; D gene uncertain. The CDR3 contains 15 residues. V lost 1 base and J lost 4, with 11 bases in between. The germline V gene has CDR1 LGHNA and CDR2 YNFKEQ. CDR3 amino acids: CASSQVSGLNQPQHF. Here the CDR3 DNA reads TGTGCCAGCAGCCAAGTAAGCGGGCTAAATCAGCCCCAGCATTTT.

The gene calls are TRBV9 and TRBJ2-1, with D tentatively TRBD2 (6 bases). With 0 bases removed from V and 2 bases from J, the gap between germline ends came to 12 bases. From germline, CDR1 is SGDLS and CDR2 YYNGEE. The CDR3 is 16 amino acids. CDR3 in DNA: TGTGCCAGCAGCGTAGGGGGTAGCGGTGCCTACAATGAGCAGTTCTTC. Protein: CASSVGGSGAYNEQFF.

The genes are TRBV6-5 and TRBJ2-2; 10 nucleotides align to TRBD1. The CDR3 runs to 15 residues. The J segment lost 7 bases and the V segment lost 2 bases, leaving 4 bases of the junction unmatched. Per germline, CDR1 MNHEY and CDR2 SVGAGI. The DNA for the CDR3 is TGTGCCAGCAGTTACAGGGGACAGGGGAACGGGGAGCTGTTTTTT. Translation: CASSYRGQGNGELFF.

V gene TRBV6-1 combines with J gene TRBJ2-1, with 7 bases matching TRBD1. J lost 9 bases, V lost 6 bases, and 11 bases had no gene match. The CDR3 extends over 14 amino acids. Germline V gene data show CDR1 as MNHNS and CDR2 as SASEGT. The CDR3 DNA follows: TGTGCCAGCAGGCTAGGGGGCCCTTCTGCTGAGCAGTTCTTC. Its translation is CASRLGGPSAEQFF.

The CDR3 spells CASSLGSRGLAYTQYF. CDR3 DNA: TGTGCCAGCAGCTTGGGTTCTCGGGGACTAGCCTATACGCAGTATTTT. The chain links TRBV5-4 to TRBJ2-3; the match to TRBD2 covers 9 bases. From germline, CDR1 is SGHNT and CDR2 YYREEE (reference sequence). V trimming: 0 bases; J trimming: 7 bases; junction bases outside the gene matches: 9. This CDR3 is built from 16 residues.

The chain employs TRBV11-2 and TRBJ2-7, with D possibly being TRBD1 (6 bases). Trimming took 4 bases from V and 4 from J, leaving 20 bases between them. Germline CDR1 reads SGHAT; CDR2 reads FQNNGV. The CDR3 sequence is 16 residues long. CDR3 residues: CASSSVTYSGDYEQYF. CDR3 in DNA: TGTGCCAGCAGCTCGGTAACCTATTCAGGGGATTACGAGCAGTACTTC.

Here the CDR3 reads CASSFRRNYEQYF. The CDR3 DNA reads TGTGCCAGCAGCTTCCGCAGGAACTACGAGCAGTACTTC. This chain joins TRBV5-5 and TRBJ2-7; no clear D gene. Trimming pared 2 bases from V and 3 bases from J, leaving 9 bases between. The CDR3 is 13 residues long. Germline lookup yields CDR1 SGHKS and CDR2 YYEKEE (reference sequence).

The V and J genes are TRBV27 and TRBJ2-7, with D possibly matching TRBD2 (7 bases). Looked up from germline, CDR1 is MNHEY and CDR2 is SMNVEV (reference sequence). The CDR3 covers 14 residues. With 7 bases removed from V and 1 base from J, the gap between germline ends came to 14 bases. Here the CDR3 reads CASMGAGVSYEQYF. CDR3 DNA: TGTGCCAGCATGGGGGCGGGAGTATCCTACGAGCAGTACTTC.

The chain uses TRBV4-2 and TRBJ1-1, with 8 positions matching TRBD1. Germline CDR1 is LGHNA and CDR2 is YNFKEQ. The CDR3 has 15 residues. V dropped 4 bases and J dropped 5; count of bases not matched to a gene: 9. CDR3 sequence reads: CASSRKTGVATEAFF. The DNA for the CDR3 is TGTGCCAGCAGCCGAAAGACAGGGGTTGCGACTGAAGCTTTCTTT.

The J gene is TRBJ1-2, the V gene TRBV9; 11 positions agree with TRBD1. The CDR3 totals 15 residues. In germline, CDR1 is SGDLS, CDR2 YYNGEE. V gave up 0 bases and J gave up 4 bases; unmatched junction bases: 2. CDR3 nucleotide sequence: TGTGCCAGCAGCGTAGGGACAGGGGGCGCCTATGGCTACACCTTC. Protein: CASSVGTGGAYGYTF. Full variable domain (outside the CDR3, taken from reference TRBV9 and TRBJ1-2): DSGVTQTPKHLITATGQRVTLRCSPRSGDLSVYWYQQSLDQGLQFLIQYYNGEERAKGNILERFSAQQFPDLHSELNLSSLELGDSALYFCASSVGTGGAYGYTFGSGTRLTVV.

This clone has just a few counts. The chain couples TRBV7-9 to TRBJ2-2; D may be TRBD2 (5 bases). The CDR3 is 15 residues long. With 4 bases removed from V and 6 bases from J, the gap between germline ends came to 15 bases. The germline V gene has CDR1 SEHNR and CDR2 FQNEAQ (reference sequence). CDR3 region: CASSSRGSEAGELFF. The CDR3, as DNA: TGTGCCAGCAGCTCCCGCGGTAGCGAGGCCGGGGAGCTGTTTTTT.

This chain joins TRBV5-5 and TRBJ2-6; D ambiguous. In germline, CDR1 is SGHKS, CDR2 YYEKEE (reference sequence). The CDR3 runs to 14 residues. The V gene lost 6 bases and the J gene lost 1 base, with 8 bases spanning the gap. The CDR3 nucleotides are TGTGCCAGCATCCAGGAATCTGGGGCCAACGTCCTGACTTTC. It translates to CASIQESGANVLTF.

This chain joins TRBV11-2 and TRBJ2-1, with TRBD2 as a possible D gene (5 bases). Germline-derived CDR1 and CDR2 are SGHAT and FQNNGV. This CDR3 is 15 amino acids long. V gave up 3 bases and J gave up 6 bases, with 15 bases separating them. The DNA of the CDR3 is TGTGCCAGCAGCTTTTACACGGACTCGGGCAATGAGCAGTTCTTC. As protein: CASSFYTDSGNEQFF.

The V gene is TRBV5-4, the J gene TRBJ1-1; D possibly corresponds to TRBD1 (6 bases). V was trimmed by 4 bases and J by 11 bases, leaving 21 bases between them. Germline values: CDR1 SGHNT, CDR2 YYREEE (reference sequence). CDR3 length: 14 residues. The CDR3 spells CASSGATGGEWAFF. CDR3 nucleotides: TGTGCCAGCAGCGGGGCGACAGGAGGAGAGTGGGCTTTCTTT. The full variable domain, in which reference TRBV5-4 and TRBJ1-1 provide the parts outside the CDR3, is ETGVTQSPTHLIKTRGQQVTLRCSSQSGHNTVSWYQQALGQGPQFIFQYYREEENGRGNFPPRFSGLQFPNYSSELNVNALELDDSALYLCASSGATGGEWAFFGQGTRLTVV.

DNA of the CDR3: TGTGCCAGCAGCCTCGCTATTTGGACTAGCGGGGACTCGAACACCGGGGAGCTGTTTTTT. It translates to CASSLAIWTSGDSNTGELFF. V usage is TRBV13 and J usage is TRBJ2-2, with TRBD2 identical over 12 bases. The CDR3 totals 20 residues. Trimming cost V 5 bases and J 0 bases; bases outside gene matches: 13. Germline assignment: CDR1 PRHDT and CDR2 FYEKMQ (reference sequence).

The chain has TRBV9 and TRBJ1-2, with D unresolved. The CDR3 is 14 residues long. Trimming left V 0 bases short and J 2 bases short, with 8 bases between. Looked up from germline, CDR1 is SGDLS and CDR2 is YYNGEE. CDR3 sequence: CASSVGFRNYGYTF. CDR3 nucleotides: TGTGCCAGCAGCGTAGGTTTCAGAAACTATGGCTACACCTTC.

Concerning this clone: This specimen includes other DNA sequences encoding the same CDR3. This chain connects TRBV27 to TRBJ1-1, with 8 bases aligning to TRBD1. Trimming cost V 4 bases and J 1 base; bases outside gene matches: 2. From germline, CDR1 is MNHEY and CDR2 SMNVEV (reference sequence). The CDR3 has 14 residues. This chain's CDR3 is CASSSGQGNTEAFF. The DNA of the CDR3 is TGTGCCAGCAGTTCCGGACAGGGGAACACTGAAGCTTTCTTT.